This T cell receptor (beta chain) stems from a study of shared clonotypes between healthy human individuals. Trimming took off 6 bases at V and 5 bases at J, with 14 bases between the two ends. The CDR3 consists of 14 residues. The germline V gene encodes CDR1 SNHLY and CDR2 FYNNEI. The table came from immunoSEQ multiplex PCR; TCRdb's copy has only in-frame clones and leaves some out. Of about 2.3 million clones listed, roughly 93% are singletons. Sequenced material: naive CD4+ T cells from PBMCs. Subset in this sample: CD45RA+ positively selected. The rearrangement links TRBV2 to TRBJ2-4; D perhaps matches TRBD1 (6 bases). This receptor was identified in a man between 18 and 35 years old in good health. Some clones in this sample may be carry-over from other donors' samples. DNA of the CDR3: TGTGCCAGCAGCATACAGGGTGGTGAAAACATTCAGTACTTC. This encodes CASSIQGGENIQYF.